Listed below are T cell receptor beta chains from one sample, sequenced in a study of blood T cell repertoires in COVID-19. TCRdb keeps only in-frame clones here, not all; method: immunoSEQ multiplex PCR. The sample has tens of thousands of clones, approximately 90% seen once. The sample comprised peripheral blood. These receptors originate from a man aged 50 to 60 with acute or convalescent COVID-19. Each CDR3 is given with its conserved first and last residue. A D gene is named only where the DNA matches it firmly. Clone size is given for some rows only: seen once, a few or many times, or a class if the clone is expanded.

size,D,J,V,DNA,CDR3
NA,NA,TRBJ1-1,TRBV28,TGTGCCAGCAGTTTAGACACAGCTATGAACACTGAAGCTTTCTTT,CASSLDTAMNTEAFF
NA,TRBD2,TRBJ2-3,TRBV11-2,TGTGCCAGCACCAGGACTAGCGGGAGGTTTAACACAGATACGCAGTATTTT,CASTRTSGRFNTDTQYF
NA,NA,TRBJ1-1,TRBV5-8,TGTGCCAGCAGCCCCCGGAGGAACACTGAAGCTTTCTTT,CASSPRRNTEAFF
NA,TRBD1,TRBJ1-5,TRBV6-5,TGTGCCTCCGAAGCCCCCGGACAGGCCCAACGGCCCCAGCATTTT,CASEAPGQAQRPQHF
few,TRBD2,TRBJ2-3,TRBV6-5,TGTGCCAGCAGTTGGGGACTAGCGGGCACAGATACGCAGTATTTT,CASSWGLAGTDTQYF
NA,NA,TRBJ1-2,TRBV7-7,TGTGCCAGCAGAATCCGGGATCAGGCCCAAAGTAGTGGCTACACCTTC,CASRIRDQAQSSGYTF
NA,NA,TRBJ2-2,TRBV5-6,TGTGCCAGCAGCTTCGAACTTTGGTCGTCCGGGGAGCTGTTTTTT,CASSFELWSSGELFF
NA,TRBD1,TRBJ2-7,TRBV11-1,TGTGCCAGCAGCTTAAGGGACAGTTCCTACGAGCAGTACTTC,CASSLRDSSYEQYF
NA,NA,TRBJ2-7,TRBV27,TGTGCCAGCAGCCTAGGAGTCCTCTACGAGCAGTACTTC,CASSLGVLYEQYF
NA,NA,TRBJ2-6,TRBV2,TGTGCCAGCCGTCGCGAGATAAGGGCCAACGTCCTGACTTTC,CASRREIRANVLTF
once,NA,TRBJ2-6,TRBV27,TGTGCCAGCAGTTTGGCAGGGCGGTACTCTGGGGCCAACGTCCTGACTTTC,CASSLAGRYSGANVLTF
NA,NA,TRBJ1-4,TRBV6-5,TGTGCCAGCTTGAGGGGAGGGACAACTAATGAAAAACTGTTTTTT,CASLRGGTTNEKLFF
NA,TRBD1,TRBJ1-1,TRBV12-3/TRBV12-4,TGTGCCAGCAGTTGGACAGGGAGTACTGAAGCTTTCTTT,CASSWTGSTEAFF
few,NA,TRBJ1-2,TRBV5-1,TGCGCCAGCAGCTTGGTAGGGAGTGGCTACACCTTC,CASSLVGSGYTF
NA,TRBD2,TRBJ2-5,TRBV5-1,TGCGCCAGCAGCACCGGGACTAGCGGGGGAGAGACCCAGTACTTC,CASSTGTSGGETQYF
NA,TRBD1,TRBJ1-1,TRBV6-2/TRBV6-3,TGTGCCAGCAGTTACCCGGACAGGGGGCGCGGAACTGAAGCTTTCTTT,CASSYPDRGRGTEAFF
NA,NA,TRBJ2-5,TRBV9,TGTGCCAGCAGCGTAGGTCTTGGCGGAATTGAGGGGACCCAGTACTTC,CASSVGLGGIEGTQYF
NA,TRBD1,TRBJ1-2,TRBV6-6,TGTGCCAGCAGACGGGACAGGGAAGGCTACACCTTC,CASRRDREGYTF
NA,NA,TRBJ1-5,TRBV3-1/TRBV3-2,TGTGCCAGCAGCCTCGGGATCCCCCGAGGTCAGCCCCAGCATTTT,CASSLGIPRGQPQHF
NA,TRBD2,TRBJ2-3,TRBV7-9,TGTGCCAGCAGCTTAACTAGCGGGGGCTTAGATACGCAGTATTTT,CASSLTSGGLDTQYF
NA,NA,TRBJ1-1,TRBV12-3/TRBV12-4,TGTGCCAGCAGTTTCCCTAACACTGAAGCTTTCTTT,CASSFPNTEAFF
NA,NA,TRBJ2-1,TRBV27,TGTGCCAGCAGTCACCGGGACTCATTCAGCAATGAGCAGTTCTTC,CASSHRDSFSNEQFF
NA,NA,TRBJ2-3,TRBV5-8,TGTGCCAGCAGCTTGGCCAGACTAAACACAGATACGCAGTATTTT,CASSLARLNTDTQYF
NA,NA,TRBJ1-5,TRBV6-2/TRBV6-3,TGTGCCAGCAGTTACTCCGACGGGCGCGGGACGCCCCAGCATTTT,CASSYSDGRGTPQHF
NA,NA,TRBJ2-2,TRBV11-2,TGTGCCAGCAGCTCGGACAGGGAGGGCGGGGAGCTGTTTTTT,CASSSDREGGELFF